This T cell receptor beta chain was sequenced in a study of brain T cells in children with intractable seizures. Germline V gene sequence: CDR1 SGDLS, CDR2 YYNGEE. This CDR3 comprises 16 residues. V shed 3 bases and J shed 0 bases, with 15 bases lying between them. Repertoires were generated with immunoSEQ multiplex PCR, while TCRdb's copy carries only in-frame clones and drops some. The sample lists about 340,000 clones, roughly 93% occurring once. This sample's time point: blood from clinic visit 5 months post-surgery; TSC patient then seizure free. The TCR comes from a boy less than two years old with tuberous sclerosis and intractable seizures. The input for sequencing was peripheral blood, taken more than 4 months after surgery. V and J are TRBV9 and TRBJ1-1; D is ambiguous. CDR3 bases: TGTGCCAGCAGCGCCCCCCGAGAAGGGATGAACACTGAAGCTTTCTTT. Translated: CASSAPREGMNTEAFF.